This is a list of T cell receptor beta chains from one sample in a study of blood T cell repertoires in COVID-19. The repertoire was sequenced with immunoSEQ multiplex PCR; TCRdb's copy has only in-frame clones and lacks some. The profile covers 300,000 to 400,000 clones, with approximately 90% appearing a single time and about 1.2% taken by the ten largest. Sequenced material: PBMCs or T cells enriched from blood (not recorded which). All receptors derive from a woman aged 18-29 years who had recovered from COVID-19. The conserved cysteine and the conserved F or W are not part of the CDR3 here. The D gene is left open where the match is weak.

NA | TRBV6-1 | ASSDQPGLEQY
NA | TRBV19 | ASSPGLLRGYNQPQH
TRBD1 | TRBV19 | ASSILRTGGGYGYT
TRBD1 | TRBV5-6 | ASSLRGLGAQY
TRBD2 | TRBV4-2 | ASSQDLAGGYYNEQF
TRBD1 | TRBV7-3 | ASSSDRGGNQPQH
TRBD1 | TRBV19 | ASSLDRGPYGYT
TRBD1 | TRBV6-5 | ASSTAQQGGYGYT
NA | TRBV24-1 | ATSDPQMNTEAF
NA | TRBV20-1 | SASLAGVGSPLH
TRBD2 | TRBV9 | ASSVGAGYTDTQY
NA | TRBV18 | ASSPSRDQETQY
TRBD1 | TRBV3-1/TRBV3-2 | ASSHRQGAFIAF
NA | TRBV11-1 | ASSLDQATNYGYT
NA | TRBV2 | ASSGQGSGNTIY
TRBD2 | TRBV27 | ASSLGGNSYNEQF
TRBD1 | TRBV5-1 | ASSWDRLNTEAF
TRBD1 | TRBV27 | ATTRTGGGETQY
TRBD1 | TRBV19 | ASGTGKGNQPQH
TRBD1 | TRBV5-4 | ASSWDRGRAYGYT
TRBD1 | TRBV9 | ASSVGTGGDEAF
NA | TRBV18 | ASSPRRDIQTGELF
NA | TRBV5-1 | ASSFRQGGDTGELF
NA | TRBV4-2 | ASSPRGLDNQPQH
NA | TRBV12-3/TRBV12-4 | ASLLGEPYGYT
NA | TRBV30 | AWSVRGGTEAF
NA | TRBV4-1 | ASSPYSGHGLWGEKLF
TRBD1 | TRBV30 | AWADRAGSPLH
TRBD1 | TRBV7-2 | ASSQGTGSYEQY
TRBD1 | TRBV10-3 | AISELGQGDYGYT
NA | TRBV28 | ASSLRHRDTEAF
TRBD2 | TRBV9 | ASSERSGVSTDTQY
NA | TRBV15 | ATSMGREDSPLH
TRBD1 | TRBV7-2 | ASSSRTGGVEQY
NA | TRBV18 | ASSPTRGDEKLF
NA | TRBV4-2 | ASSQDLTRSGGELF
TRBD1 | TRBV10-3 | AISESGDSPISI
NA | TRBV18 | ASSPPARVNTEAF
TRBD1 | TRBV7-8 | ASSLGLKGATEAF
TRBD1 | TRBV4-2 | ASSHRQGYEQY
NA | TRBV5-4 | ASSLQAGIGDTQY
NA | TRBV30 | ASSTGSSYEQY
TRBD1 | TRBV9 | ASSVGTGNSYEQY
TRBD2 | TRBV5-6 | ASRTSGYEQY
NA | TRBV9 | ASSVELARPGELF
NA | TRBV6-2/TRBV6-3 | ASSYGRATSYEQY
TRBD2 | TRBV30 | APRGGRPYEQY
TRBD1 | TRBV5-1 | ASSRQGEGYGYT
TRBD1 | TRBV20-1 | SASRAQGDYEQY
TRBD2 | TRBV19 | ASSIGWGLAVGGEQF
TRBD1 | TRBV5-6 | ASSLETGENTEAF
TRBD1 | TRBV6-1 | ASSASGTVGATNYGYT
TRBD1 | TRBV6-1 | ASSDRQGQPPRSPSPLH
TRBD1 | TRBV6-5 | ASSYSWDRDGEKLF
NA | TRBV19 | ASSIGEGRAWIGYT